Presented here are 20 T cell receptor beta chains from one specimen sequenced in a study of blood T cell repertoires in COVID-19. Method: immunoSEQ multiplex PCR; TCRdb's copy keeps in-frame clones and lacks some. The table has around 250,000 clones, roughly 86% seen once. Sequencing was carried out using peripheral blood. The receptors stem from a man aged 35 to 55 with active or convalescent COVID-19.

The CDR3: CASSKQGAEGEKLFF. The CDR3 DNA reads as TGCGCCAGCAGCAAACAGGGGGCGGAAGGGGAAAAACTGTTTTTT. V usage is TRBV5-1 and J usage is TRBJ1-4, with 9 bases aligning to TRBD1. J gave up 8 bases and V 4 bases, and 9 bases lay outside the gene matches. CDR3 size: 15 residues. Looked up from germline, CDR1 is SGHRS and CDR2 is YFSETQ.

The gene calls are TRBV10-2 and TRBJ1-6, with D uncertain. The CDR3 has 13 amino acids. The germline V gene encodes CDR1 WSHSY and CDR2 SAAADI. V was cut by 6 bases and J by 10 bases, with 13 bases left in between. CDR3 amino acids: CASSGDSMSPLHF. As DNA, the CDR3 is TGCGCCAGCAGCGGGGATTCAATGTCACCCCTCCACTTT.

The genes are TRBV7-9 and TRBJ2-5; a weak D match, TRBD2 (6 bases). Germline CDR1 SEHNR, CDR2 FQNEAQ (reference sequence). This CDR3 is built from 14 residues. Between the trimmed V and J ends, which lost 2 bases and 6 bases, there was a span of 13 bases. The chain's CDR3 is CASSLKEGAKTQYF. In DNA, the CDR3 is TGTGCCAGCAGCTTAAAGGAGGGCGCAAAGACCCAGTACTTC.

V and J are TRBV5-6 and TRBJ2-3; tentative D call: TRBD1 (5 bases). Trimming left V 2 bases short and J 4 bases short, with 11 bases between. This CDR3 has 14 amino acids. The V gene's germline CDR1 is SGHDT and CDR2 YYEEEE. CDR3 amino acids: CASSFGHGSDTQYF. CDR3 DNA: TGTGCCAGCAGCTTTGGACATGGTTCAGATACGCAGTATTTT.

This chain links TRBV5-1 with TRBJ2-7; TRBD1 agrees at 8 bases. The CDR3 sequence is 13 residues long. Germline-derived CDR1 and CDR2 are SGHRS and YFSETQ. Unmatched junction bases numbered 4, after V lost 3 bases and J lost 5 bases. The CDR3 DNA is TGCGCCAGCAGCTGGGACAGGAGGGACGAGCAGTACTTC. Residues: CASSWDRRDEQYF.

This clone was observed a few times. The chain is built from TRBV6-5 and TRBJ1-2; TRBD1 matches at 10 bases. V was clipped by 6 bases and J by 3 bases; unmatched bases: 4. CDR1 is MNHEY, CDR2 SVGAGI, per germline. The CDR3 runs to 14 residues. In DNA, the CDR3 is TGTGCCAGCAGCAAGGACAGGGGGTACTATGGCTACACCTTC. Translated, it gives CASSKDRGYYGYTF.

The chain couples TRBV10-1 to TRBJ2-1; D gene uncertain. The CDR3 consists of 12 residues. V gave up 4 bases and J gave up 8 bases, with 9 bases separating them. The germline gives CDR1 WNHNN, CDR2 SYGVQD (reference sequence). CDR3 bases: TGCGCCAGCAGTGGAATGAGTTATGAGCAGTTCTTC. Translation gives CASSGMSYEQFF.

The V and J genes are TRBV19 and TRBJ2-1, with TRBD2 matching over 13 bases. This CDR3 is 16 amino acids long. Germline V gene data show CDR1 as LNHDA and CDR2 as SQIVND (reference sequence). With V trimmed by 4 bases and J by 1 base, 1 base remained unmatched. The CDR3 reads CASSRTSGGSYNEQFF. The DNA of the CDR3 is TGTGCCAGTAGTAGGACTAGCGGGGGTTCCTACAATGAGCAGTTCTTC.

V gene TRBV21-1 combines with J gene TRBJ2-7; the table assigns TRBD2, which was not confirmed against the DNA. TRBV21-1 is a pseudogene locus. This CDR3 comprises 17 residues. Here the CDR3 DNA reads TGTGCCAGCAGAACCCCTCGGGGGAGGCAGGCCGCCTACGAGCAGTACTTC. It is translated as CASRTPRGRQAAYEQYF.

V usage is TRBV7-6 and J usage is TRBJ1-1; TRBD1 might be the D (5 bases). The V end was cut by 5 bases, the J end by 4 bases, with 17 bases between. The germline CDR1 and CDR2 sequences are SGHVS and FNYEAQ. The CDR3 consists of 15 residues. Written as DNA, the CDR3 is TGTGCCAGCAGCCCAAGTCTGGGGGGGAGCACTGAAGCTTTCTTT. This encodes CASSPSLGGSTEAFF.

The chain uses TRBV7-3 and TRBJ2-1; 9 bases agree with TRBD1. CDR3 length: 16 residues. The germline V gene encodes CDR1 SGHTA and CDR2 FQGTGA. After removal of 5 bases from V and 2 bases from J, the junction contained 7 bases not matched to a gene. Written as DNA, the CDR3 is TGTGCCAGCAGCACACAGACAGGGGGAACCTACAATGAGCAGTTCTTC. It translates to CASSTQTGGTYNEQFF.

The V and J genes are TRBV19 and TRBJ1-1, with a weak D call TRBD1 (6 bases). The CDR3 contains 13 residues. V was cut by 6 bases and J by 6 bases, with 14 bases left in between. Germline lookup yields CDR1 LNHDA and CDR2 SQIVND (reference sequence). CDR3 sequence (DNA): TGTGCCAGTAGCACCGACAGGTTCGCTGAAGCTTTCTTT. It yields the protein CASSTDRFAEAFF.

This chain joins TRBV4-2 and TRBJ1-6; D not resolved. Germline V CDR1 and CDR2: LGHNA, YNFKEQ. Trimming took off 0 bases at V and 5 bases at J, with 5 bases between the two ends. The CDR3 runs to 14 residues. This CDR3 reads CASSQESDNSPLHF. For the CDR3, the DNA is TGTGCCAGCAGCCAAGAATCCGATAATTCACCCCTCCACTTT.

CDR3: CASSVTGGETEAFF. CDR3 sequence (DNA): TGTGCCAGCAGCGTTACAGGGGGCGAAACTGAAGCTTTCTTT. This rearrangement joins TRBV9 to TRBJ1-1, with TRBD1 matching 9 bases. Germline CDR1 reads SGDLS; CDR2 reads YYNGEE. The V segment lost 2 bases and the J segment 5 bases; nucleotides outside the gene matches: 4. The CDR3 is made up of 14 amino acids.

The genes are TRBV9 and TRBJ2-4; the D gene is possibly TRBD1 (6 bases). The CDR3 covers 14 residues. The ends were cut back, 7 bases at V and 0 bases at J, with 11 bases in the middle. Germline CDR1 is SGDLS and CDR2 is YYNGEE. The CDR3 is CASGKGEAKNIQYF. Here the CDR3 DNA reads TGTGCCAGCGGGAAGGGGGAAGCCAAAAACATTCAGTACTTC.

The genes are TRBV5-1 and TRBJ1-2, with D tentatively TRBD1 (5 bases). Per germline, CDR1 SGHRS and CDR2 YFSETQ. This CDR3 has 13 residues. Trimming cost V 4 bases and J 8 bases, with 15 bases left between them. The CDR3 nucleotides are TGCGCCAGCAGCCTGGGACCGGGGAGGGGCTACACCTTC. It yields the protein CASSLGPGRGYTF.

The V and J genes are TRBV24-1 and TRBJ2-1, with a weak D call TRBD2 (6 bases). This CDR3 has 16 residues. Germline lookup yields CDR1 KGHDR and CDR2 SFDVKD. V shed 3 bases and J shed 4 bases, with 15 bases lying between them. The CDR3 here is CATSDPWRGPYNEQFF. DNA of the CDR3: TGTGCCACCAGTGATCCCTGGAGGGGCCCGTACAATGAGCAGTTCTTC.

The rearrangement uses TRBV7-3 and TRBJ1-6; D may be TRBD1 (5 bases). The CDR3 loop spans 14 amino acids. CDR1 and CDR2 (germline): SGHTA, FQGTGA. V lost 5 bases to trimming and J lost 9 bases, with 14 bases between them. The CDR3 spells CASSPGLEGSPLHF. In DNA, the CDR3 is TGTGCCAGCAGCCCGGGACTCGAGGGTTCACCCCTCCACTTT.

Note on this clone: One end of the junction varies from germline; a read error may be responsible. The rearrangement uses TRBV29-1 and TRBJ2-3; D not certain. The CDR3 contains 11 residues. Germline assignment: CDR1 SQVTM and CDR2 ANQGSEA. The chain's CDR3 is CSVDSPPNSDF. The CDR3 region has the DNA TGCAGCGTTGATTCCCCCCCAAATTCGGATTTT.

The V gene is TRBV9, the J gene TRBJ2-3, with a weak D call TRBD2 (6 bases). V dropped 7 bases and J dropped 1 base, with 19 bases sitting between them. This CDR3 spans 16 amino acids. Germline assignment: CDR1 SGDLS and CDR2 YYNGEE. CDR3 residues: CASGLGSSGGTDTQYF. CDR3 sequence (DNA): TGTGCCAGCGGCCTTGGGAGTAGCGGCGGCACAGATACGCAGTATTTT.